This entry lists 9 T cell receptor beta chains sequenced from one sample in a study of CD8+ T cells in alopecia areata (dated by TCRdb to 2017 to 2018). The library was made by the immunoSEQ multiplex PCR assay. RNA was extracted from all samples and reverse transcribed into cDNA, which served as template for TCR sequencing. Not all clones reach the TCRdb copy of this immuneACCESS table, which keeps in-frame sequences only. Checked studies attribute under half of the gap to unresolved V genes and leave the rest unexplained. For this sample the table gives some 82,000 clones, of which 51% were detected only once. 5.7% of the sample lies in the top ten. The sequenced material came from NKG2D-high CD8+ T cells sorted from blood. What this sample's cell subset or site label stands for: sorted CD8+ NKG2D-high blood T cells. The receptors derive from a human donor with alopecia areata.

The chain combines TRBV7-9 with TRBJ1-1; D possibly corresponds to TRBD1 (5 bases). Germline V lookup: CDR1 SEHNR, CDR2 FQNEAQ (reference sequence). The CDR3 spans 15 residues. V dropped 8 bases and J dropped 0 bases, with 16 bases sitting between them. In DNA, the CDR3 is TGTGCCAGCTTGAACAGGTTCCCCATGAACACTGAAGCTTTCTTT. This codes for CASLNRFPMNTEAFF.

The rearrangement joins TRBV15 to TRBJ2-7; TRBD1 matches 9 bases. Germline loops: CDR1 LNHNV, CDR2 YYDKDF (reference sequence). J gave up 5 bases and V 8 bases, and 4 bases lay outside the gene matches. The CDR3 runs to 12 residues. DNA for the CDR3: TGTGCCACCCGGGGGGACAGGGACGAGCAGTACTTC. It yields the protein CATRGDRDEQYF.

This clone was counted between two and nine times. V and J are TRBV28 and TRBJ2-3; D may match TRBD1 or TRBD2 (6 bases each). The germline V gene encodes CDR1 MDHEN and CDR2 SYDVKM. The germline V and J ends were trimmed by 4 bases and 2 bases, with 19 bases remaining between them. This CDR3 contains 17 residues. Written as DNA, the CDR3 is TGTGCCAGCAGTTCCCCTCCCGGGGGCCAGCTCACAGATACGCAGTATTTT. Protein product: CASSSPPGGQLTDTQYF.

The V gene is TRBV30, the J gene TRBJ2-7; possibly TRBD2 for D (5 bases). V shed 8 bases and J shed 0 bases, with 14 bases lying between them. This CDR3 has 13 residues. CDR1 GTSNPN and CDR2 SVGIG come from the germline V gene (reference sequence). CDR3 sequence reads: CAVEGRSSYEQYF. The CDR3 coding sequence is TGTGCCGTCGAGGGCCGGAGCTCCTACGAGCAGTACTTC. Full variable domain (rest looked up from reference TRBV30 and TRBJ2-7): SQTIHQWPATLVQPVGSPLSLECTVEGTSNPNLYWYRQAAGRGLQLLFYSVGIGQISSEVPQNLSASRPQDRQFILSSKKLLLSDSGFYLCAVEGRSSYEQYFGPGTRLTVT.

The sample holds a few counts of this clone. This chain connects TRBV6-6 to TRBJ2-3, with TRBD1 as a possible D gene (5 bases). Trimming pared 11 bases from V and 0 bases from J, leaving 15 bases between. From germline, CDR1 is MNHNY and CDR2 SVGAGI (reference sequence). The CDR3 covers 14 residues. CDR3 region: CAASPKGSTDTQYF. The CDR3 region has the DNA TGTGCCGCCTCCCCTAAGGGGAGCACAGATACGCAGTATTTT.

This chain uses TRBV4-3 with TRBJ1-1; D gene uncertain. Trimming took off 0 bases at V and 6 bases at J, with 17 bases between the two ends. The CDR3 length is 16 residues. From germline, CDR1 is LGHNA and CDR2 YSLEER. Here the CDR3 DNA reads TGCGCCAGCAGCCAAGAAATTACGGCTTTAGTTTCTGAAGCTTTCTTT. Translating it yields CASSQEITALVSEAFF.

V is TRBV29-1 and J is TRBJ1-3; D is unresolved. This CDR3 has 12 residues. Trimming cost V 3 bases and J 6 bases, with 9 bases left between them. Germline lookup yields CDR1 SQVTM and CDR2 ANQGSEA. The CDR3: CSVDGKENTIYF. The CDR3 DNA is TGCAGCGTTGACGGAAAGGAAAACACCATATATTTT. Using reference TRBV29-1 and TRBJ1-3 for the parts outside the CDR3, the full variable domain is SAVISQKPSRDICQRGTSLTIQCQVDSQVTMMFWYRQQPGQSLTLIATANQGSEATYESGFVIDKFPISRPNLTFSTLTVSNMSPEDSSIYLCSVDGKENTIYFGEGSWLTVV.

The CDR3 coding sequence is TGTGCCAGCAGTTACGAGGACGTATCTAGCACAGATACGCAGTATTTT. As protein: CASSYEDVSSTDTQYF. The genes are TRBV6-6 and TRBJ2-3; D not certain. V was pared by 2 bases and J by 0 bases, with 12 bases between. The CDR3 contains 16 residues. In germline, CDR1 is MNHNY, CDR2 SVGAGI (reference sequence).

J is TRBJ1-1 and V is TRBV30; D call uncertain. The germline CDR1 and CDR2 sequences are GTSNPN and SVGIG (reference sequence). The CDR3 extends over 12 amino acids. With 3 bases removed from V and 0 bases from J, the gap between germline ends came to 5 bases. Here the CDR3 reads CAWSTMNTEAFF. Here the CDR3 DNA reads TGTGCCTGGAGCACCATGAACACTGAAGCTTTCTTT. The entire variable domain, with the rest obtained from reference TRBV30 and TRBJ1-1, is as follows: SQTIHQWPATLVQPVGSPLSLECTVEGTSNPNLYWYRQAAGRGLQLLFYSVGIGQISSEVPQNLSASRPQDRQFILSSKKLLLSDSGFYLCAWSTMNTEAFFGQGTRLTVV.